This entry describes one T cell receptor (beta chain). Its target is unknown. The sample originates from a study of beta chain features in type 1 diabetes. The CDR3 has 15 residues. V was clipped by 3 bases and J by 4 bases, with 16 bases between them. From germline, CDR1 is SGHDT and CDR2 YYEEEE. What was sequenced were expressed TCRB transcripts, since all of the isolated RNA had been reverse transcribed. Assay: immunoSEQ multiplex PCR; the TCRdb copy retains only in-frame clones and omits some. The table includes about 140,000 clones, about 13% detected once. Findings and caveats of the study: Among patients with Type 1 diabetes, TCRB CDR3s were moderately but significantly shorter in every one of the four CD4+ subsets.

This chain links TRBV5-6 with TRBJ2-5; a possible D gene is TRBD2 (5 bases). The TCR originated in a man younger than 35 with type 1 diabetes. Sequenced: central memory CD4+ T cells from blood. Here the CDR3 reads CASSSGSGVRETQYF. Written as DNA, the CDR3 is TGTGCCAGCAGCTCTGGCTCCGGGGTAAGAGAGACCCAGTACTTC.